The 13 T cell receptor beta chains below were found in one sample sequenced in a study of cytomegalovirus exposure and HLA in healthy donors. This PCR relied on a set of 60 Vbeta primers and 13 Jbeta primers. The assay was immunoSEQ multiplex PCR, and TCRdb's table has in-frame clones only and misses some. The table lists a few hundred thousand clones, about 70% of them singletons. Sequenced input: PBMCs. These receptor sequences come from a woman in her twenties or thirties in good health and CMV-seronegative.

This clone has a handful of counts. The V gene is TRBV4-2, the J gene TRBJ1-1, with D possibly TRBD1 on 5 matching bases. CDR1 and CDR2 (germline): LGHNA, YNFKEQ. The germline V and J ends were trimmed by 6 bases and 0 bases, with 11 bases remaining between them. CDR3 length: 14 residues. The CDR3 DNA sequence: TGTGCCAGCAGAAAGCAGGGCATGAACACTGAAGCTTTCTTT. This sequence encodes CASRKQGMNTEAFF.

CDR3 in amino acids: CASSQERHLSGANVLTF. CDR3 DNA: TGTGCCAGCAGCCAAGAGCGTCATCTCTCTGGGGCCAACGTCCTGACTTTC. This chain joins TRBV14 and TRBJ2-6; D uncertain. V shed 0 bases and J shed 0 bases, with 9 bases lying between them. CDR1 is SGHDN, CDR2 FVKESK, per germline. The CDR3 length is 17 residues. The complete variable domain, with remaining parts taken from reference TRBV14 and TRBJ2-6, reads EAGVTQFPSHSVIEKGQTVTLRCDPISGHDNLYWYRRVMGKEIKFLLHFVKESKQDESGMPNNRFLAERTGGTYSTLKVQPAELEDSGVYFCASSQERHLSGANVLTFGAGSRLTVL.

This clone was picked up one time. The V call is TRBV6-1, the J call TRBJ2-6; D may be TRBD2 (6 bases). The CDR3 is 20 residues long. Trimming removed 4 bases at V and 2 bases at J, with 24 bases between. CDR1 is MNHNS, CDR2 SASEGT, per germline. This chain's CDR3 is CASSAGLGGWELAGANVLTF. For the CDR3, the DNA is TGTGCCAGCAGTGCAGGACTCGGAGGGTGGGAATTGGCTGGGGCCAACGTCCTGACTTTC.

This clone came up a few times. The rearrangement joins TRBV6-5 to TRBJ2-1; D gene unclear. The CDR3 length is 12 residues. CDR1 and CDR2 from the germline V gene are MNHEY and SVGAGI. Trimming pared 7 bases from V and 4 bases from J, leaving 8 bases between. Here the CDR3 reads CASMSVYNEQFF. Written as DNA, the CDR3 is TGTGCCAGCATGTCGGTTTACAATGAGCAGTTCTTC.

V is TRBV11-2 and J is TRBJ2-3; TRBD1 agrees at 7 bases. The CDR3 runs 18 residues. Trimming removed 1 base from V and 1 base from J; junction bases left unmatched: 11. The germline V gene encodes CDR1 SGHAT and CDR2 FQNNGV. The CDR3 protein is CASSLALRGRTGTDTQYF. In DNA, the CDR3 is TGTGCCAGCAGCTTAGCGTTAAGGGGGCGGACAGGCACAGATACGCAGTATTTT.

The chain links TRBV9 to TRBJ2-6, with D tentatively TRBD1 (5 bases). V lost 0 bases and J 3 bases, leaving 13 bases between the germline ends. This CDR3 has 17 amino acids. Germline V gene lookup returns CDR1 SGDLS and CDR2 YYNGEE. The CDR3 loop is CASSVGSWGLGANVLTF. CDR3 in DNA: TGTGCCAGCAGCGTAGGATCATGGGGCCTTGGGGCCAACGTCCTGACTTTC.

The V and J genes are TRBV30 and TRBJ1-2; no firm D call. V gave up 0 bases and J gave up 6 bases, with 8 bases separating them. The CDR3 length is 12 residues. The V gene's germline CDR1 is GTSNPN and CDR2 SVGIG (reference sequence). The CDR3 DNA is TGTGCCTGGAGTGTTTTCAATCATGGCTACACCTTC. It yields the protein CAWSVFNHGYTF.

This chain uses TRBV19 with TRBJ1-1, with a weak D call TRBD1 (6 bases). There are 15 residues in the CDR3. Trimming stripped 5 bases from V and 0 bases from J, with 13 bases between. Germline V gene lookup returns CDR1 LNHDA and CDR2 SQIVND (reference sequence). This CDR3 reads CASSSRTAMNTEAFF. In nucleotides, the CDR3 is TGTGCCAGTAGTTCTCGGACAGCCATGAACACTGAAGCTTTCTTT.

In regard to this clone: At one end the junction does not follow the germline gene, possibly because of a read error. Other DNA variants within this sample encode the same CDR3. This chain joins TRBV6-5 and TRBJ2-7, with TRBD1 matching 11 bases. The CDR3 contains 15 residues. Germline values: CDR1 MNHEY, CDR2 SVGAGI. The CDR3 bases are TGTGCCAGCAGTTACAGGGACAGGGGGTCCTACGAGCAGTACTTT. Its protein product is CASSYRDRGSYEQYF.

Comment on this clone: A read error may produce the germline difference seen at one junction end. CDR3 region: CDSTPRQPRRAFF. CDR3 coding DNA: TGTGACAGCACCCCTAGGCAACCCCGGAGGGCTTTCTTT. This chain connects TRBV6-5 to TRBJ1-1; D unresolved. The CDR3 is 13 residues long. Looked up from germline, CDR1 is MNHEY and CDR2 is SVGAGI.

This rearrangement joins TRBV30 to TRBJ1-6; TRBD1 is a possible D gene (5 bases). The CDR3 runs 13 residues. V shed 3 bases and J shed 7 bases, with 10 bases lying between them. CDR1 is GTSNPN, CDR2 SVGIG, per germline (reference sequence). CDR3 nucleotide sequence: TGTGCCTGGAGAGGCAGGGAAAATTCACCCCTCCACTTT. This encodes CAWRGRENSPLHF.

The table lists this clone with a few counts. This chain links TRBV5-8 with TRBJ1-3; 9 nucleotides line up with TRBD1. Trimming took 3 bases from V and 3 from J; bases not matched to a gene: 4. The CDR3 sequence is 15 residues long. CDR1 is SGHTS and CDR2 is YDEGEE in the germline V gene. The CDR3 nucleotides are TGTGCCAGCAGCTGGACAGGGGCGCATGGAAACACCATATATTTT. Protein: CASSWTGAHGNTIYF.

This clone showed up just a few times. This chain connects TRBV5-1 to TRBJ2-7; TRBD2 aligns across 9 bases. Germline V gene data show CDR1 as SGHRS and CDR2 as YFSETQ. The CDR3 contains 15 residues. The ends lost 5 bases at V and 7 bases at J; junction bases unmatched: 13. This chain's CDR3 is CASRQEAGGPDEQYF. DNA of the CDR3: TGCGCCAGCAGGCAAGAAGCGGGAGGTCCTGATGAGCAGTACTTC.